Below, 14 T cell receptor beta chains from the same sample are listed, as sequenced in a study of T cell clonotyping in hematopoietic cell transplantation. Profiled with immunoSEQ multiplex PCR; TCRdb holds only in-frame clones, not every one. Of some 14,000 clones in the sample, 85% to 95% were seen once. Here the sequenced sample was PBMCs, taken 30 days after allogeneic stem cell transplant. These receptors all stem from a male patient between 60 and 69 years old who had an allogeneic stem cell transplant from an unrelated donor, so the T cells may come from the graft donor. Some clones in this sample may be carry-over from other donors' samples.

The DNA for the CDR3 is TGTGCCAGTAGTATTAGTTGGAATCAGCCCCAGCATTTT. Translated: CASSISWNQPQHF. V usage is TRBV19 and J usage is TRBJ1-5; no firm D call. This CDR3 comprises 13 residues. Germline V CDR1 and CDR2: LNHDA, SQIVND (reference sequence). Deletions cut 3 bases from V and 4 bases from J, with 7 bases between. The full variable domain, with the rest looked up from reference TRBV19 and TRBJ1-5, is DGGITQSPKYLFRKEGQNVTLSCEQNLNHDAMYWYRQDPGQGLRLIYYSQIVNDFQKGDIAEGYSVSREKKESFPLTVTSAQKNPTAFYLCASSISWNQPQHFGDGTRLSIL.

The chain has TRBV10-3 and TRBJ1-1; tentatively, D is TRBD1 (6 bases). CDR3 length: 15 residues. Germline assignment: CDR1 ENHRY and CDR2 SYGVKD. Trimming removed 4 bases from V and 1 base from J, with 13 bases in between. The chain's CDR3 is CAISALDSSNTEAFF. The DNA for the CDR3 is TGTGCCATCAGTGCCCTGGACAGCTCGAACACTGAAGCTTTCTTT.

This clone was detected once. The chain uses TRBV29-1 and TRBJ2-5; either TRBD1 or TRBD2 may supply D (7 bases each). The CDR3 is 13 residues long. From germline, CDR1 is SQVTM and CDR2 ANQGSEA. V was shortened by 3 bases and J by 5 bases, with 13 bases between the two germline ends. The CDR3 protein is CSVDRGGRETQYF. CDR3 nucleotide sequence: TGCAGCGTTGACAGGGGGGGTAGGGAGACCCAGTACTTC.

The V gene is TRBV29-1, the J gene TRBJ2-1, with 12 nucleotides matching TRBD1. Trimming cost V 3 bases and J 8 bases; bases outside gene matches: 8. Germline CDR1 and CDR2: SQVTM and ANQGSEA. The CDR3 length is 15 residues. This chain's CDR3 is CSVESGTGGVDEQFF. CDR3 sequence (DNA): TGCAGCGTTGAGTCCGGGACAGGGGGCGTCGATGAGCAGTTCTTC.

V and J are TRBV4-3 and TRBJ1-4, with TRBD1 identical over 8 bases. CDR1 is LGHNA, CDR2 YSLEER, per germline. V lost 2 bases, J lost 6 bases, and 2 bases stayed unmatched. This CDR3 contains 14 residues. In DNA, the CDR3 is TGCGCCAGCAGCCAATCGGGACAGGATGAAAAACTGTTTTTT. Its protein product is CASSQSGQDEKLFF.

This rearrangement joins TRBV6-6 to TRBJ2-1, with D maybe TRBD2 (6 bases). V was shortened by 11 bases and J by 4 bases, with 12 bases between the two germline ends. The CDR3 extends over 12 amino acids. Germline assignment: CDR1 MNHNY and CDR2 SVGAGI (reference sequence). The CDR3 DNA sequence: TGTGCCTCGGGAGTCGCTTACAATGAGCAGTTCTTC. It specifies CASGVAYNEQFF.

The J gene is TRBJ1-1, the V gene TRBV19, with 10 positions matching TRBD1. The CDR3 is 13 amino acids. J gave up 6 bases and V 6 bases, and 4 bases lay outside the gene matches. Per the germline V gene, CDR1 is LNHDA and CDR2 is SQIVND (reference sequence). The CDR3 DNA sequence: TGTGCCAGTAGAGGACAGGGGGTTGCTGAAGCTTTCTTT. Protein: CASRGQGVAEAFF.

This clone was recorded only once. The chain has TRBV5-4 and TRBJ1-1, with D hard to call. The CDR3 is made up of 14 amino acids. The germline CDR1 and CDR2 sequences are SGHNT and YYREEE (reference sequence). V shed 0 bases and J shed 8 bases, with 14 bases lying between them. The CDR3: CASSLAGGLREAFF. CDR3 sequence (DNA): TGTGCCAGCAGCTTGGCCGGTGGTCTTCGAGAAGCTTTCTTT.

The chain employs TRBV19 and TRBJ1-1, with D tentatively TRBD1 (5 bases). The CDR3 has 13 amino acids. Per the germline V gene, CDR1 is LNHDA and CDR2 is SQIVND (reference sequence). V was cut by 5 bases and J by 9 bases, with 16 bases left in between. The CDR3 here is CASSERRAGKAFF. CDR3 nucleotides: TGTGCCAGTAGTGAACGTCGGGCAGGGAAAGCTTTCTTT.

The genes are TRBV7-7 and TRBJ2-7, with D perhaps matching TRBD1 (6 bases). Per the germline V gene, CDR1 is SSHAT and CDR2 is FNYEAQ (reference sequence). CDR3 size: 14 residues. V was trimmed by 5 bases and J by 6 bases, leaving 17 bases between them. The DNA of the CDR3 is TGTGCCAGCAGCCCAGTGACCACAGGGAGCGAGCAGTACTTC. This sequence encodes CASSPVTTGSEQYF.

The chain has TRBV6-6 and TRBJ1-6; a weak D match, TRBD1 (6 bases). Germline V gene lookup returns CDR1 MNHNY and CDR2 SVGAGI (reference sequence). Trimming left V 6 bases short and J 9 bases short, with 18 bases between. The CDR3 covers 15 residues. The CDR3 DNA sequence: TGTGCCAGCAGCTTACAGGGCGCGGAACTTTCACCCCTCCACTTT. Translating gives CASSLQGAELSPLHF.

This chain uses TRBV19 with TRBJ2-5; the match to TRBD1 covers 7 bases. Germline CDR1 reads LNHDA; CDR2 reads SQIVND (reference sequence). V lost 2 bases and J lost 4; bases outside the gene matches: 13. The CDR3 extends over 17 amino acids. Here the CDR3 reads CASSILPLEGASETQYF. CDR3 bases: TGTGCCAGTAGTATACTACCTCTTGAGGGGGCATCAGAGACCCAGTACTTC.

The chain couples TRBV7-6 to TRBJ1-1, with D tentatively TRBD1 (5 bases). The CDR3 is 13 residues long. V lost 4 bases and J 11 bases, leaving 17 bases between the germline ends. Germline loops: CDR1 SGHVS, CDR2 FNYEAQ. The CDR3 bases are TGTGCCAGCAGCTCCGGACCAGGGTTGATGGCTTTCTTT. Translation: CASSSGPGLMAFF. The entire variable domain, with the rest obtained from reference TRBV7-6 and TRBJ1-1, is as follows: GAGVSQSPRYKVTKRGQDVALRCDPISGHVSLYWYRQALGQGPEFLTYFNYEAQQDKSGLPNDRFSAERPEGSISTLTIQRTEQRDSAMYRCASSSGPGLMAFFGQGTRLTVV.

The genes are TRBV5-6 and TRBJ2-1, with no clear D. The ends were cut back, 0 bases at V and 6 bases at J, with 1 base in the middle. The CDR3 is 11 amino acids. Germline values: CDR1 SGHDT, CDR2 YYEEEE. The CDR3 nucleotides are TGTGCCAGCAGCTTGGCCAATGAGCAGTTCTTC. It codes for CASSLANEQFF.